What follows are 5 T cell receptor beta chains derived from one specimen sequenced in a study of blood T cell repertoires in COVID-19. Clones were read by immunoSEQ multiplex PCR, and TCRdb kept only the in-frame ones, dropping some. Of 35,000 to 50,000 clones in the sample, approximately 88% were seen once. Sequencing input: peripheral blood. These receptors came from a human donor in a cohort sampled during active COVID-19.

V usage is TRBV10-3 and J usage is TRBJ2-3; 11 positions agree with TRBD2. The trim removed 4 bases at V and 4 bases at J, leaving 7 bases unmatched. The CDR3 length is 16 residues. Germline loops: CDR1 ENHRY, CDR2 SYGVKD. CDR3 loop: CAISGTSGSYSDTQYF. The DNA of the CDR3 is TGTGCCATCAGTGGTACTAGCGGGAGTTACTCAGATACGCAGTATTTT.

The chain recombines TRBV2 with TRBJ2-7; D uncertain. With 5 bases removed from V and 3 bases from J, the gap between germline ends came to 8 bases. CDR1 and CDR2 (germline): SNHLY, FYNNEI. The CDR3 spans 12 residues. CDR3 residues: CASSNQDYEQYF. CDR3 nucleotide sequence: TGTGCCAGCAGTAACCAGGACTACGAGCAGTACTTC.

V and J are TRBV3-1 (or the pseudogene TRBV3-2) and TRBJ1-1, with TRBD1 matching 7 bases. V dropped 4 bases and J dropped 5; count of bases not matched to a gene: 13. CDR3 length: 16 amino acids. Per the germline V gene, CDR1 is LGHDT and CDR2 is YNNKEL (reference sequence). In DNA form, the CDR3 reads TGTGCCAGCAGCCGAGAGACAGGGAAGTTTTCGACTGAAGCTTTCTTT. Amino acid sequence: CASSRETGKFSTEAFF.

The table lists this clone with a count of one. The chain joins TRBV6-2 or TRBV6-3 to TRBJ2-7; tentative D call: TRBD2 (6 bases). Germline V gene lookup returns CDR1 MNHEY and CDR2 SVGEGT. CDR3 size: 13 residues. Trimming took off 2 bases at V and 9 bases at J, with 14 bases between the two ends. Here the CDR3 reads CASSYDRGWRQYF. CDR3 in DNA: TGTGCCAGCAGTTACGACCGGGGGTGGCGGCAGTACTTC.

The V gene is TRBV5-6, the J gene TRBJ1-4; D is ambiguous. The CDR3 has 16 residues. V was cut by 3 bases and J by 3 bases, with 15 bases left in between. The germline V gene has CDR1 SGHDT and CDR2 YYEEEE. This CDR3 is CASSSFGEGPNEKLFF. CDR3 DNA sequence: TGTGCCAGCAGCTCCTTCGGGGAGGGCCCTAATGAAAAACTGTTTTTT.